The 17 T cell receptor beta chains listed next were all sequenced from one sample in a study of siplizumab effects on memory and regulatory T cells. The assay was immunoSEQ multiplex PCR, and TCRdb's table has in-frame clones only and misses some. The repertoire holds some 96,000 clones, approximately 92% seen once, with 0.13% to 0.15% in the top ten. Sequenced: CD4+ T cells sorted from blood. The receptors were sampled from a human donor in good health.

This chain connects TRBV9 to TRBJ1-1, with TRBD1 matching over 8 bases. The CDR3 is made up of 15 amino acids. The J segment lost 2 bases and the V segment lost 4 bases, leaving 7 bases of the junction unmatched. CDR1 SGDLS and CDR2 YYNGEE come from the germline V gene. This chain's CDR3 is CASSTQTGANTEAFF. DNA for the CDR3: TGTGCCAGCAGCACCCAGACAGGGGCTAACACTGAAGCTTTCTTT.

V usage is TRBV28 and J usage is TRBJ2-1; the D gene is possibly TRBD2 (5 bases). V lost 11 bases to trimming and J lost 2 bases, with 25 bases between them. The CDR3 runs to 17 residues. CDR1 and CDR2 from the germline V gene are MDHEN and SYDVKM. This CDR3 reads CASRPPTSFPTYNEQFF. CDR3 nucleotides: TGTGCCTCAAGACCCCCAACTAGTTTCCCCACCTACAATGAGCAGTTCTTC.

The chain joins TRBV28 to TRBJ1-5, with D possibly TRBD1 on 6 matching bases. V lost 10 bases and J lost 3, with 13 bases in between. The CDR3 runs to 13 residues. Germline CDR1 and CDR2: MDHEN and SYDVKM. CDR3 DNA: TGTGCCACCCGGGGGGCATCCAATCAGCCCCAGCATTTT. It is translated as CATRGASNQPQHF. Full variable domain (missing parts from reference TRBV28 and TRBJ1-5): DVKVTQSSRYLVKRTGEKVFLECVQDMDHENMFWYRQDPGLGLRLIYFSYDVKMKEKGDIPEGYSVSREKKERFSLILESASTNQTSMYLCATRGASNQPQHFGDGTRLSIL.

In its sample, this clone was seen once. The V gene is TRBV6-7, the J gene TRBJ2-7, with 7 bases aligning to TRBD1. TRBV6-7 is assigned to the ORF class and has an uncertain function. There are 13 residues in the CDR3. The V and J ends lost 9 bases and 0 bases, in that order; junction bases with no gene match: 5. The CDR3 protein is CARARDSSYEQYF. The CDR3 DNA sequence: TGTGCCAGGGCCAGGGACAGCTCCTACGAGCAGTACTTC.

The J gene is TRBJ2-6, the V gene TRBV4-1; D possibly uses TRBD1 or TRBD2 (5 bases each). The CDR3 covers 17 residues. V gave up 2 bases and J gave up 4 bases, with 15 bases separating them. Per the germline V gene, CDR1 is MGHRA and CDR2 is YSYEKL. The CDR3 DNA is TGCGCCAGCAGCCAACTCCGGGACCCCGCGGGGGCCAACGTCCTGACTTTC. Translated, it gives CASSQLRDPAGANVLTF.

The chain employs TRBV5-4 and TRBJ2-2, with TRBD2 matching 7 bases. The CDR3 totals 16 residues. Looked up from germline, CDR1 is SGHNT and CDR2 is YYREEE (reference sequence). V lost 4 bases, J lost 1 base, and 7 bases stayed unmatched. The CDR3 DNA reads TGTGCCAGCAGCCAGCCAGGGACTATGAACACCGGGGAGCTGTTTTTT. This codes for CASSQPGTMNTGELFF. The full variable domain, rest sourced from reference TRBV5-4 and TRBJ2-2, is ETGVTQSPTHLIKTRGQQVTLRCSSQSGHNTVSWYQQALGQGPQFIFQYYREEENGRGNFPPRFSGLQFPNYSSELNVNALELDDSALYLCASSQPGTMNTGELFFGEGSRLTVL.

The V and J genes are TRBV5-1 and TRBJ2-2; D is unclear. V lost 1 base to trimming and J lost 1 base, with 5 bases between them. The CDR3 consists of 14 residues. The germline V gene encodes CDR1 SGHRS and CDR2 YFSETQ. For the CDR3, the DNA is TGCGCCAGCAGCTTGTTCGAGAACACCGGGGAGCTGTTTTTT. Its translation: CASSLFENTGELFF.

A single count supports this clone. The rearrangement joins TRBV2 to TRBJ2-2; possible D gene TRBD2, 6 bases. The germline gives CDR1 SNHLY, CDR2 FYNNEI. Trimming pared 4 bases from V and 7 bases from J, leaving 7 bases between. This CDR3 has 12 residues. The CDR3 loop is CASSVGGGELFF. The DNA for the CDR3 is TGTGCCAGCAGTGTGGGGGGCGGGGAGCTGTTTTTT.

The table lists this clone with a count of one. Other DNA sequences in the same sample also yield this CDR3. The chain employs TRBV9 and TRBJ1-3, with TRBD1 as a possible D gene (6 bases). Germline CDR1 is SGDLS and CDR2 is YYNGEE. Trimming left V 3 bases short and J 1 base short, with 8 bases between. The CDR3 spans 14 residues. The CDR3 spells CASSAQGSGNTIYF. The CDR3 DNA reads TGTGCCAGCAGCGCACAGGGATCTGGAAACACCATATATTTT.

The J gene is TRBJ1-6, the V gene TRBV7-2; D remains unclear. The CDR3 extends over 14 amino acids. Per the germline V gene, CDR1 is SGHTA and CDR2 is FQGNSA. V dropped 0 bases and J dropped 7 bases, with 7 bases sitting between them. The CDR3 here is CASSLAALNSPLHF. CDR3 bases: TGTGCCAGCAGCTTAGCGGCGTTAAATTCACCCCTCCACTTT.

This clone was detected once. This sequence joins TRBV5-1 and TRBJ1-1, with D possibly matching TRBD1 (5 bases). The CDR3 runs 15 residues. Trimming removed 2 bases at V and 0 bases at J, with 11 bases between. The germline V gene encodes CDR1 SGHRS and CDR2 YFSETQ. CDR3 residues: CASSFSRDLNTEAFF. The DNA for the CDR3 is TGCGCCAGCAGCTTTTCCAGGGACTTGAACACTGAAGCTTTCTTT.

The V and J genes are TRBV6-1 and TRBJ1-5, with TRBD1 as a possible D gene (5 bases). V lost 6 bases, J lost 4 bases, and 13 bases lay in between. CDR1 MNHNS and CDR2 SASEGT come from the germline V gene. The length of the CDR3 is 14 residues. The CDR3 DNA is TGTGCCAGCAGCCTGGGGACGGTGAATCAGCCCCAGCATTTT. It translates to CASSLGTVNQPQHF.

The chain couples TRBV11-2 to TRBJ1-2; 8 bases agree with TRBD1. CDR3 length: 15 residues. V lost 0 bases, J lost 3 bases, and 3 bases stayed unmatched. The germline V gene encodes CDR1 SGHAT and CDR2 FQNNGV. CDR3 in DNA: TGTGCCAGCAGCTTAGAGGACAGGGACTACTATGGCTACACCTTC. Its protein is CASSLEDRDYYGYTF.

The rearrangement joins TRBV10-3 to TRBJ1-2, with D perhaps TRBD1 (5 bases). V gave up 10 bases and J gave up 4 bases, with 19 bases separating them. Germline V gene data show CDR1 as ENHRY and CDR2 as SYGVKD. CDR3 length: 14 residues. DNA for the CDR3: TGTGCCACCGACCAGGGTGTAAGTGGCTATGGCTACACCTTC. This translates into CATDQGVSGYGYTF.

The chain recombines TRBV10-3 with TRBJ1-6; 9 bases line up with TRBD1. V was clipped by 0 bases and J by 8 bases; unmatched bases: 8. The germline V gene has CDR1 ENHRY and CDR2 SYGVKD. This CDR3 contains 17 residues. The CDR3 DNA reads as TGTGCCATCAGTGAGTCGGGACAGGGTCGGTCCGATTCACCCCTCCACTTT. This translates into CAISESGQGRSDSPLHF.

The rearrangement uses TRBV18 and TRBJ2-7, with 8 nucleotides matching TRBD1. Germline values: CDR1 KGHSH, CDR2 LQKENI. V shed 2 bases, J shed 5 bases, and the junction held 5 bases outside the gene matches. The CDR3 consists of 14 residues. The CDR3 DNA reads TGTGCCAGCTCACCATATAAACAGGGGGACGAGCAGTACTTC. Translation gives CASSPYKQGDEQYF.

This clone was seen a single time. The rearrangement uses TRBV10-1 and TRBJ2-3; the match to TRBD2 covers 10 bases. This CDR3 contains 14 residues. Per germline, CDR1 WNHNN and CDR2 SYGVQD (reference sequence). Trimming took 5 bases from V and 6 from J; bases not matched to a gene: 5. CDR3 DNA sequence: TGCGCCAGCAGTCCTAGCGGGGGACCCGATACGCAGTATTTT. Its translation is CASSPSGGPDTQYF.